This TCR beta chain was captured in a study of control samples from healthy donors and cancer patients (dated by TCRdb to the early 2020s). Points on this clone: The antigen this receptor binds is unknown. Base qualities are not provided; no much larger clone lies one nucleotide away.

From cysteine to phenylalanine, the CDR3 is 15 amino acids long. Only the CDR3 DNA is retained, 45 bases long and in frame from the first base. V is trimmed back by 6 bases and J by 2 bases, and the junction contains 9 bases that no gene match accounts for. CDR1 and CDR2 are read off the germline V gene (reference sequence) as SGHKS and YYEKEE. The method behind the library was the immunoSEQ multiplex PCR assay. Held by TCRdb, this immuneACCESS table contains in-frame sequences only and omits some clones. Under half of the omission traces to an unresolved V gene where checked; the cause of the rest is unknown. Present in this sample are under 150,000 clones, 70% to 90% of which were seen just once. Roughly 8.7% of the sample lies in the top ten.

This TCR derives from a woman aged 25 to 39 in good health. The chain employs TRBV5-5 and TRBJ2-7; 9 middle bases align to TRBD1. Material: blood. The CDR3 protein: CASTQRTGDPYEQYF. The sequenced DNA: TGTGCCAGCACACAACGGACAGGGGACCCCTACGAGCAGTACTTC.